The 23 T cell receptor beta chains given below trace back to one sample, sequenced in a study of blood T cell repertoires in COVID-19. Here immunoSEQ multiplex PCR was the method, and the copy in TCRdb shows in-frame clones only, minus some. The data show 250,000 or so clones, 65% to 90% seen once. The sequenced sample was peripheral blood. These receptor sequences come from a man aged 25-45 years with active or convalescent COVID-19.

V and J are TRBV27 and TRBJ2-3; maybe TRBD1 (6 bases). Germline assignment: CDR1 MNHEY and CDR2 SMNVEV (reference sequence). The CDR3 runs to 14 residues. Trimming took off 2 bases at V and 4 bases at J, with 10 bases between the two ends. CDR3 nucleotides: TGTGCCAGCAGTTTAAGGCAGGGGTCAGATACGCAGTATTTT. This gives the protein CASSLRQGSDTQYF.

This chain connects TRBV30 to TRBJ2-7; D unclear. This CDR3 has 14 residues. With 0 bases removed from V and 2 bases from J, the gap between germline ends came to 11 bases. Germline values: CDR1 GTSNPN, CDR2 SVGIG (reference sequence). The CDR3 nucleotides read TGTGCCTGGAGTGTCGGTGGCGGCGCCTACGAGCAGTACTTC. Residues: CAWSVGGGAYEQYF. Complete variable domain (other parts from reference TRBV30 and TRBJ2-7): SQTIHQWPATLVQPVGSPLSLECTVEGTSNPNLYWYRQAAGRGLQLLFYSVGIGQISSEVPQNLSASRPQDRQFILSSKKLLLSDSGFYLCAWSVGGGAYEQYFGPGTRLTVT.

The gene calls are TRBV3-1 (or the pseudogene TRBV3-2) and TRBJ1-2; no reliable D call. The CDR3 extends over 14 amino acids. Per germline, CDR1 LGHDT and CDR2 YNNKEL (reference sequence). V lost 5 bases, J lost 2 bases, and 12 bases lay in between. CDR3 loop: CASSTYRENYGYTF. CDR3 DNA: TGTGCCAGCAGCACATACCGGGAAAACTATGGCTACACCTTC.

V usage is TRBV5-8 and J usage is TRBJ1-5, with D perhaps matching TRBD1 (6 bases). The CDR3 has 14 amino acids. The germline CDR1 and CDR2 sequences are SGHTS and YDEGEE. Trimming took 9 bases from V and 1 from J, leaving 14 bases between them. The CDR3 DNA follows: TGTGCCAATAATAGGGGGGGAAGCAATCAGCCCCAGCATTTT. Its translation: CANNRGGSNQPQHF.

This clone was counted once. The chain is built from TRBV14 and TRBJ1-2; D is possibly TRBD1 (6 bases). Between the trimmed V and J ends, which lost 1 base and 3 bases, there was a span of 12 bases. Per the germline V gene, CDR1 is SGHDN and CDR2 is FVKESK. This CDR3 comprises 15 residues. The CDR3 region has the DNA TGTGCCAGCAGCCAAGCAGGGGCATGGTACTATGGCTACACCTTC. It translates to CASSQAGAWYYGYTF.

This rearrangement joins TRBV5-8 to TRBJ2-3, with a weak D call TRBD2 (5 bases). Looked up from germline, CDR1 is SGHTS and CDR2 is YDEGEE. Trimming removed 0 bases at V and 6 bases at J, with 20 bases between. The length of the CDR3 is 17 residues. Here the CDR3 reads CASSLVIGNSLGDTQYF. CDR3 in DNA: TGTGCCAGCAGCTTGGTAATCGGGAACAGTCTAGGGGATACGCAGTATTTT.

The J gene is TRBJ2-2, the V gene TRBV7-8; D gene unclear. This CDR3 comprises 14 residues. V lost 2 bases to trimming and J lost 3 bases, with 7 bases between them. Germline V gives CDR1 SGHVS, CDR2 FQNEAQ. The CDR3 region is CASSLLQHTGELFF. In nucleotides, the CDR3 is TGTGCCAGCAGCTTATTACAACACACCGGGGAGCTGTTTTTT.

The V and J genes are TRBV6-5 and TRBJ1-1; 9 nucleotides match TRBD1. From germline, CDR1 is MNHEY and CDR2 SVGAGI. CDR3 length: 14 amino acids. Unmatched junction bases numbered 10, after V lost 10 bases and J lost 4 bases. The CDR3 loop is CAITGGAYPTEAFF. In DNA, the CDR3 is TGTGCCATAACAGGGGGCGCTTATCCCACTGAAGCTTTCTTT.

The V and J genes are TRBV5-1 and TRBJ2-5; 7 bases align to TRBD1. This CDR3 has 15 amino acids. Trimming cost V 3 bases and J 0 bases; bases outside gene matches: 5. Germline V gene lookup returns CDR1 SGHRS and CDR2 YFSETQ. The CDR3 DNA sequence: TGCGCCAGCAGCTCGTACAGGGGTGACCAAGAGACCCAGTACTTC. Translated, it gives CASSSYRGDQETQYF. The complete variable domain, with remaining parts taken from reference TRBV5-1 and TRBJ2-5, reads KAGVTQTPRYLIKTRGQQVTLSCSPISGHRSVSWYQQTPGQGLQFLFEYFSETQRNKGNFPGRFSGRQFSNSRSEMNVSTLELGDSALYLCASSSYRGDQETQYFGPGTRLLVL.

The CDR3 DNA follows: TGCAGCGCAATATCAGGGGAAAATGAGCAGTTCTTC. The encoded protein is CSAISGENEQFF. This chain joins TRBV29-1 and TRBJ2-1; a weak D match, TRBD1 (6 bases). Germline values: CDR1 SQVTM, CDR2 ANQGSEA. V lost 7 bases and J lost 7, with 14 bases in between. The CDR3 spans 12 residues.

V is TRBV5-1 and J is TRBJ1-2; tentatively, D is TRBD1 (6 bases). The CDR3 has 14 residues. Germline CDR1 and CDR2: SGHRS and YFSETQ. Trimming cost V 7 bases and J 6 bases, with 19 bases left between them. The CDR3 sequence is CASSPEGRGDGYTF. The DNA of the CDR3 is TGCGCCAGCTCCCCCGAGGGCAGGGGCGATGGCTACACCTTC.

The CDR3 DNA is TGCGCCAGCAGCTTGGTTCCAGCGGGGCTAGACTCCTACAATGAGCAGTTCTTC. This codes for CASSLVPAGLDSYNEQFF. The chain couples TRBV5-1 to TRBJ2-1; 7 bases line up with TRBD2. CDR1 is SGHRS, CDR2 YFSETQ, per germline. The V and J ends lost 0 bases and 0 bases, in that order; junction bases with no gene match: 9. The CDR3 runs 18 residues. Full variable domain (missing parts from reference TRBV5-1 and TRBJ2-1): KAGVTQTPRYLIKTRGQQVTLSCSPISGHRSVSWYQQTPGQGLQFLFEYFSETQRNKGNFPGRFSGRQFSNSRSEMNVSTLELGDSALYLCASSLVPAGLDSYNEQFFGPGTRLTVL.

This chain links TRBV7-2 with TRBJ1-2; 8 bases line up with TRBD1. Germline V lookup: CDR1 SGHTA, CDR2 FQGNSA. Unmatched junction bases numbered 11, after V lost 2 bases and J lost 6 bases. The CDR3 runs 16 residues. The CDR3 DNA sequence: TGTGCCAGCAGCTTACGGCAACAGGGGGTCAATCATGGCTACACCTTC. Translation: CASSLRQQGVNHGYTF. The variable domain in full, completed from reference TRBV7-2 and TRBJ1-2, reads GAGVSQSPSNKVTEKGKDVELRCDPISGHTALYWYRQSLGQGLEFLIYFQGNSAPDKSGLPSDRFSAERTGGSVSTLTIQRTQQEDSAVYLCASSLRQQGVNHGYTFGSGTRLTVV.

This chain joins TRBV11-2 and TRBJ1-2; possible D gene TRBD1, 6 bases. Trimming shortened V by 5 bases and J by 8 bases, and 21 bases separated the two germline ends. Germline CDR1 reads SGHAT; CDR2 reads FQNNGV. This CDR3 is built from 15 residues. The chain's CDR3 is CASSPDSGSVVGYTF. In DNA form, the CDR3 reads TGTGCCAGCAGCCCGGACAGTGGGTCGGTTGTGGGCTACACCTTC.

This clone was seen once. For the CDR3, the DNA is TGTGCCAGCAGTTCAGACAGAGAGACCCAGTACTTC. Residues: CASSSDRETQYF. The rearrangement joins TRBV12-3 or TRBV12-4 to TRBJ2-5, with D possibly matching TRBD1 (5 bases). This CDR3 is built from 12 residues. Trimming removed 4 bases from V and 4 bases from J, with 7 bases in between.

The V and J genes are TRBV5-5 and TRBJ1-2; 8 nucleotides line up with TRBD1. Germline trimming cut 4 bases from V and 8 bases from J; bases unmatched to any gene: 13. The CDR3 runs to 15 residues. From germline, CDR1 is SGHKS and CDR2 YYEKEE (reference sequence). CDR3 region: CASSQGQVVLGGYTF. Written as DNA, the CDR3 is TGTGCCAGCAGCCAGGGACAGGTTGTACTCGGGGGCTACACCTTC.

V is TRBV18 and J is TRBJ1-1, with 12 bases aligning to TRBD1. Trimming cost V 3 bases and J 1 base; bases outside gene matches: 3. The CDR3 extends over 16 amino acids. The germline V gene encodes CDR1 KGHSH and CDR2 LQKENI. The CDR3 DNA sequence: TGTGCCAGCTCACCGGGGACAGGGGGCCCGAACACTGAAGCTTTCTTT. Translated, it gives CASSPGTGGPNTEAFF.

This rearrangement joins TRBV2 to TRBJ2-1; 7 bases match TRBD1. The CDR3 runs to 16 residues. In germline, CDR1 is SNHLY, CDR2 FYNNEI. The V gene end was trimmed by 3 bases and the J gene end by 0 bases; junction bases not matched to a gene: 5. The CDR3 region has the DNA TGTGCCAGCAGTGAGCTGGGACAGAGCTCCTACAATGAGCAGTTCTTC. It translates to CASSELGQSSYNEQFF. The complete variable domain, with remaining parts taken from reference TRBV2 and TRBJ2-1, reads EPEVTQTPSHQVTQMGQEVILRCVPISNHLYFYWYRQILGQKVEFLVSFYNNEISEKSEIFDDQFSVERPDGSNFTLKIRSTKLEDSAMYFCASSELGQSSYNEQFFGPGTRLTVL.

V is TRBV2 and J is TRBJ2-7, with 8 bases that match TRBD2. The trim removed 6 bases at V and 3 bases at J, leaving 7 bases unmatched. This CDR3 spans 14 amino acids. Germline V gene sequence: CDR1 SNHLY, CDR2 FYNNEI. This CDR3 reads CASSAQRGNYEQYF. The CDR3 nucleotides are TGTGCCAGCAGCGCCCAGCGGGGGAACTACGAGCAGTACTTC.

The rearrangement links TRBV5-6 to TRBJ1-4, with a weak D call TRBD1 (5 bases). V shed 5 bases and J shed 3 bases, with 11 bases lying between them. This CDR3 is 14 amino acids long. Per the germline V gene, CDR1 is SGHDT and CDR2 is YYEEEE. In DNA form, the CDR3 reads TGTGCCAGCAGGCTGCGGGGGGCTAATGAAAAACTGTTTTTT. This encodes CASRLRGANEKLFF.

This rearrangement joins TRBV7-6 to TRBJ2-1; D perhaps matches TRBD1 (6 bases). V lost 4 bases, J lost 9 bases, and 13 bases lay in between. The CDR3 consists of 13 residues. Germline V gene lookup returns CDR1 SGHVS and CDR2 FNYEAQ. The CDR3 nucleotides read TGTGCCAGCAGCTGGGCAGGGGCGGGTGAGCAGTTCTTC. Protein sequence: CASSWAGAGEQFF.

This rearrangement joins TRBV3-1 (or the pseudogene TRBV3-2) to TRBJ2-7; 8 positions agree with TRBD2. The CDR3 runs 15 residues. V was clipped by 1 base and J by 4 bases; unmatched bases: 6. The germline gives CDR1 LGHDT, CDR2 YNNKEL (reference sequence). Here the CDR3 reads CASSQAGGGPYEQYF. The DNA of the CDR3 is TGTGCCAGCAGCCAAGCCGGGGGGGGCCCTTACGAGCAGTACTTC.

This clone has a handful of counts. In DNA, the CDR3 is TGTGCCAGCAGCTTACTTTCTGGCGGCAGGGGGAACACTGAAGCTTTCTTT. Residues: CASSLLSGGRGNTEAFF. The rearrangement uses TRBV7-8 and TRBJ1-1; maybe TRBD1 (6 bases). The CDR3 is 17 amino acids. Per germline, CDR1 SGHVS and CDR2 FQNEAQ. V was pared by 2 bases and J by 1 base, with 17 bases between.